Reported below is one TCR beta chain. The target antigen is unknown. The record originates from a study of cytomegalovirus exposure and HLA in healthy donors. Overall study context: Early released data comprised 75 million to 100 million unique TCRs from HLA-typed donors.

V lost 7 bases to trimming and J lost 2 bases, with 18 bases between them. The CDR3 is 15 amino acids. Germline V gives CDR1 MNHNS, CDR2 SASEGT. Overall study results and limits: What TCR beta sequences reportedly achieved was accurate prediction of HLA-A and HLA-B alleles in most subjects. The listing of some 170 TCR beta chains classed them as cytomegalovirus-associated. Earlier analysis yielded a pattern in which most TCR beta V segments were productive about 90% or about 30% of the time.

The PCR made use of 60 Vbeta and 13 Jbeta primers. The repertoire was sequenced with immunoSEQ multiplex PCR; TCRdb's copy has only in-frame clones and lacks some. Its listing shows some 40,000 clones. The clonotype was recovered from a human donor in good health. The specimen was PBMCs. This chain uses TRBV6-1 with TRBJ2-7; possibly TRBD1 for D (6 bases). The CDR3 reads CASNLMGAGAYEQYF. CDR3 sequence (DNA): TGTGCCAGCAATCTAATGGGGGCAGGGGCCTACGAGCAGTACTTC.